This T cell receptor (beta chain) was retrieved from a study of shared clonotypes between healthy human individuals (dated by TCRdb to 2020 to 2021). At the level of the whole study: The cohort comprised a couple of women and a few men aged 18 to 49 years. For each donor, CD4 naive and CD4 memory were each given three plates, CD8 naive was given two plates, and CD8 memory was given one plate. The study deeply sequenced blood TCR repertoires of about 5 healthy adults to estimate repertoire size and the extent of clonotype sharing between individuals. To increase sequencing depth and limit assay-specific biases, different laboratories used diverse techniques to prepare libraries and sequence TCR repertoires. Between about 0.9 and 9 billion PBMCs per donor were obtained by leukapheresis. Overall results and qualifications from the work: Pairwise subsampling led to the expectation that sequencing depth would affect the degree of clonotype sharing among donors. Sharing across four donors was observed for approximately 5% of naive CD4, under 4% of naive CD8, roughly 2.4% of memory CD4, and about 0.4% of memory CD8 clonotypes. Sampling was restricted to blood, and TCR repertoires in tissues likely differ from the TCR repertoires found in blood. Naive subsets generally had larger estimated clonotype richness than memory subsets. Clonotypes shared by all four sorted-subset donors showed higher generation probabilities than non-shared clonotypes. Even with the large sequencing depth, rarefaction of the sorted-subset datasets indicated that sequencing was incomplete. The small number of donors limited the genetic and exposure-history diversity represented.

CDR1 and CDR2, looked up from the germline V gene, are ENHRY and SYGVKD. Deletion took 1 base off V and 3 bases off J, with a span of 6 bases between the germline ends. From the cysteine through the phenylalanine, the CDR3 covers 13 amino acids. This entry keeps only the CDR3 DNA: 39 bases, framed from base 1. CD8 naive samples were obtained by positive selection for CCR7 among CD45RO-negative cells, yielding a CD45RA+CCR7+ population from which TemRA cells were excluded. The donors were healthy, HIV-negative adults with no recently reported acute infections or vaccinations. Only Caucasian adults living in Nashville, Tennessee, USA were represented among the donors. Blood was obtained by leukapheresis, after which PBMCs were separated by Ficoll-Histopaque density gradient centrifugation and cryopreserved in liquid nitrogen vapor phase. Analytical flow cytometry was used to check the purity and quantity of every magnetically sorted T cell population. Each sorted fraction had its genomic DNA isolated and then quantified by UV absorbance on a Nanodrop 2000c.

Comment on this clone: Its specific antigen is unknown. Per-base qualities were not stored, and no clone one base away is much larger.

Using the deep immunoSEQ assay, TCR CDR3 regions were amplified from genomic DNA by multiplex PCR. For each cell subset, the extracted genomic DNA was distributed evenly across all wells of several immunoSEQ 96-well plates, and each plate served as one replicate. For sorted subsets, approximately 210 ng of genomic DNA, equivalent to roughly 33,000 T cell genomes, went into each replicate PCR. The purified libraries were quantified using a Qubit 3.0 fluorometer, sized with a Bioanalyzer 2100, and then quantified again using the KAPA Library Quantification kit. Every immunoSEQ 96-well plate was sequenced on a separate single-read 150-cycle Illumina NextSeq 550 flow cell. In the paper's pipeline: Because the immunoSEQ output held only junctional sequences and lacked quality scores, the filtering could not match the filtering applied to full-length reads. Sequences were annotated with PyIR, a Python wrapper for IgBLAST v1.9, using IMGT germline references to assign V/J genes and CDR3. Reads were filtered out if the reads had weak V/J assignments (E-value above 1e-6), no CDR3, stop codons, out-of-frame junctions, or ambiguous translated residues. A V3J clonotype was defined by an identical inferred V gene, J gene, and CDR3 amino acid sequence. The percentage overlap between two repertoires was calculated by dividing the number of shared unique clonotypes by the size of the smaller repertoire. Three approaches were used to assess repertoire richness: RTK rarefaction, the Chao1 estimator, and Recon v2.1 estimates of unobserved clonotypes. OLGA was used to compute generation probabilities for all TCRbeta clonotypes that the gDNA method yielded from a few donors. TCRdb provides this immuneACCESS table in a form limited to in-frame rearrangements. Some clones are lacking; in checked studies, under half of them reflect an unresolved V gene, and why the rest are absent is not known. V and J calls and clone size come straight from that table; D and trimming were deduced from the DNA. The sample data list about 2.1 million clones, and more than 85% of these were observed just once. Together, the top ten hold 1.7% of the sample.

The sequencing sample was made of naive CD8+ T cells from PBMCs. The sample's cell subset or site label, decoded: CD45RA+CCR7+. The TCR was taken from a man aged 18 to 30 in good health. Some clones in this sample may be carry-over from other donors' samples. The sequence links TRBV10-3 to TRBJ1-1, with the D gene uncertain. The bases read TGTGCCATCAGTGAGTTGGGAGACACTGAAGCTTTCTTT. The resulting protein is CAISELGDTEAFF.